This T cell receptor beta chain was identified in a study of blood T cell repertoires in COVID-19. Across the whole study: Samples came from the United States, Italy and Spain, spanning acute and convalescent COVID-19.

The CDR3 loop spans 14 amino acids. Looked up from germline, CDR1 is SGHNT and CDR2 is YENEEA. V lost 5 bases and J lost 1, with 8 bases in between. Those who participated ranged in age from roughly 18 to 95 years and resided in under 25 US areas. Source study methods: Amplification of reference gene primers was used by the study to estimate nucleated cell counts. The repertoire was sequenced with immunoSEQ multiplex PCR; TCRdb's copy has only in-frame clones and lacks some. That table furnishes V, J and clone size, whereas the DNA furnished D and trimming. The sample contains some 170,000 clones, roughly 84% of which appear only once.

Sequencing was carried out using PBMCs or T cells enriched from blood (not recorded which). The chain recombines TRBV11-3 with TRBJ2-2; tentatively, D is TRBD1 (5 bases). The TCR originated in a human donor with acute COVID-19. The donor label of this sample is uncertain. The CDR3 DNA reads as TGTGCCAGCAGCCAAGACAGGAACACCGGGGAGCTGTTTTTT. It translates to CASSQDRNTGELFF.